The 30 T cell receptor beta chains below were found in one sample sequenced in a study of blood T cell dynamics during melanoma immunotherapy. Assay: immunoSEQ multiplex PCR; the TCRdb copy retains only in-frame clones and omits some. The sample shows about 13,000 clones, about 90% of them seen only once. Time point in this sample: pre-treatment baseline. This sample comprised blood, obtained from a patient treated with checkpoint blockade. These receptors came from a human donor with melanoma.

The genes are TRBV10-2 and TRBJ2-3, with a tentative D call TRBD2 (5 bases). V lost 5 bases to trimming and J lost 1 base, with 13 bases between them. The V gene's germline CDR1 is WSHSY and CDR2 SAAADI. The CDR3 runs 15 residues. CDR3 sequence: CASSTGNLGTDTQYF. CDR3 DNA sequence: TGCGCCAGCAGTACCGGGAACCTAGGCACAGATACGCAGTATTTT.

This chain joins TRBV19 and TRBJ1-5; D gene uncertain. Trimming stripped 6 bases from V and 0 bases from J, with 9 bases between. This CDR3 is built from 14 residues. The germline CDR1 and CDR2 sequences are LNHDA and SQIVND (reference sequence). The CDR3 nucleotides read TGTGCCAGTAGGGTACAAAATAGCAATCAGCCCCAGCATTTT. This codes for CASRVQNSNQPQHF.

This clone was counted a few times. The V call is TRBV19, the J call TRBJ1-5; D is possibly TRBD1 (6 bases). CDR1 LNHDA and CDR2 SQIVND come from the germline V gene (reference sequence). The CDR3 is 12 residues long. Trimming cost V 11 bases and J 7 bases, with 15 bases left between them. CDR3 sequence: CAAKTTGQPQHF. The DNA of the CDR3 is TGTGCCGCCAAAACCACAGGGCAGCCCCAGCATTTT.

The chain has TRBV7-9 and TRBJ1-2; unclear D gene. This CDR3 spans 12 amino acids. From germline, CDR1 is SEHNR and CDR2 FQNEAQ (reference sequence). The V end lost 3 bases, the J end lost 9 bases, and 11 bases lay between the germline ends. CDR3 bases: TGTGCCAGCAGCTTGGCGGGAAGGAGCTACACCTTC. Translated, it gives CASSLAGRSYTF. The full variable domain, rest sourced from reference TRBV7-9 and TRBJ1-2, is DTGVSQNPRHKITKRGQNVTFRCDPISEHNRLYWYRQTLGQGPEFLTYFQNEAQLEKSRLLSDRFSAERPKGSFSTLEIQRTEQGDSAMYLCASSLAGRSYTFGSGTRLTVV.

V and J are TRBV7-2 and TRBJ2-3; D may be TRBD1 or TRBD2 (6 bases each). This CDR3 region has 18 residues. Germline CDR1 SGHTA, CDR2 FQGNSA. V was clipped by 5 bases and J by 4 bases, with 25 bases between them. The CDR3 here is CASSPSGGGPFLADTQYF. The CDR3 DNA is TGTGCCAGCAGCCCCTCAGGAGGGGGACCCTTCCTCGCAGATACGCAGTATTTT.

CDR3 DNA: TGTGCCAGCAGCTTTGGGGGGATAACTGAAGCTTTCTTT. It encodes CASSFGGITEAFF. The V gene is TRBV5-5, the J gene TRBJ1-1; a possible D gene is TRBD1 (5 bases). The V gene's germline CDR1 is SGHKS and CDR2 YYEKEE (reference sequence). V lost 2 bases to trimming and J lost 5 bases, with 10 bases between them. The CDR3 length is 13 residues.

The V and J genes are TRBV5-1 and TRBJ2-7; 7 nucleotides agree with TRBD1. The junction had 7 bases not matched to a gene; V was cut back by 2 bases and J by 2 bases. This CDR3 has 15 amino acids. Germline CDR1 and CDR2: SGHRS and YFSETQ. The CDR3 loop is CASSFLTGPTYEQYF. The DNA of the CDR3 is TGCGCCAGCAGCTTCTTGACAGGGCCTACCTACGAGCAGTACTTC.

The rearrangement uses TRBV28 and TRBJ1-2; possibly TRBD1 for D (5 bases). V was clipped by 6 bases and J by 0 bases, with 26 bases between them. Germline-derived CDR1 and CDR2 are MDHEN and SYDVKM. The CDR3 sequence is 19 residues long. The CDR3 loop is CASRTNRIHIGAPNYGYTF. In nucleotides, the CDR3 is TGTGCCAGCAGGACGAATCGGATCCATATAGGGGCGCCTAACTATGGCTACACCTTC.

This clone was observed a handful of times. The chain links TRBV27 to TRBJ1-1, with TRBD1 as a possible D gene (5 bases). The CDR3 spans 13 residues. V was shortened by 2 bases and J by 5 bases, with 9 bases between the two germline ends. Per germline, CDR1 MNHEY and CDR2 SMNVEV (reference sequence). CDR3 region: CASSLRGLTEAFF. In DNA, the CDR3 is TGTGCCAGCAGTTTAAGGGGATTGACTGAAGCTTTCTTT.

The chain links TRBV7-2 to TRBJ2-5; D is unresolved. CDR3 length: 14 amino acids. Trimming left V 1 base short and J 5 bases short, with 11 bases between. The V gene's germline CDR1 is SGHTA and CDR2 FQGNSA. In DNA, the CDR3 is TGTGCCAGCAGCTTAGGCTTATCATGGGAGACCCAGTACTTC. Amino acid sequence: CASSLGLSWETQYF.

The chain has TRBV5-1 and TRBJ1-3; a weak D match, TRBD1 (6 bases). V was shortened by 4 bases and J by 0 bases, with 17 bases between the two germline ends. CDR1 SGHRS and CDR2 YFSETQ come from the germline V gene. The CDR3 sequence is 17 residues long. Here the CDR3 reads CASSQLGQRNSGNTIYF. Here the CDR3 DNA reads TGCGCCAGCAGCCAACTAGGACAGAGGAACTCTGGAAACACCATATATTTT.

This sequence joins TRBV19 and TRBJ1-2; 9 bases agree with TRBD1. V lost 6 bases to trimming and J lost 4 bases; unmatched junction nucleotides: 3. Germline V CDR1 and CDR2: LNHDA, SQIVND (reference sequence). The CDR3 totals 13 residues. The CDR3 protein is CASSVQGAYGYTF. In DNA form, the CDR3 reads TGTGCCAGTAGCGTACAGGGGGCCTATGGCTACACCTTC.

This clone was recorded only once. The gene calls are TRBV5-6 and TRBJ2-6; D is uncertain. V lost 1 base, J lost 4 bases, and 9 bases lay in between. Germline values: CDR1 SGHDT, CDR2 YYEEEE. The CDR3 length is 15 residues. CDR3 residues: CASSLWRSGANVLTF. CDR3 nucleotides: TGTGCCAGCAGCTTGTGGCGATCGGGGGCCAACGTCCTGACTTTC.

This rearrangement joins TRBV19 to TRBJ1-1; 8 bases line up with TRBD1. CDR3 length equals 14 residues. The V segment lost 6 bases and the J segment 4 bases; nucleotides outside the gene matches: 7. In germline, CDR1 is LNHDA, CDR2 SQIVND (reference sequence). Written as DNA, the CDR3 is TGTGCCAGTAGACCCCAGGGGGCCCGCACTGAAGCTTTCTTT. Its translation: CASRPQGARTEAFF. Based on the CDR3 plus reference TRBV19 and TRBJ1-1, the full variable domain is DGGITQSPKYLFRKEGQNVTLSCEQNLNHDAMYWYRQDPGQGLRLIYYSQIVNDFQKGDIAEGYSVSREKKESFPLTVTSAQKNPTAFYLCASRPQGARTEAFFGQGTRLTVV.

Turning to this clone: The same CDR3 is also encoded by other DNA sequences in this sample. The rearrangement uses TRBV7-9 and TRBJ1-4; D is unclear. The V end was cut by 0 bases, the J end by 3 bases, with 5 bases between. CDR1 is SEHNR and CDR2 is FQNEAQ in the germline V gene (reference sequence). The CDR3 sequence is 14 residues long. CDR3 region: CASSLAGSNEKLFF. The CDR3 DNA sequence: TGTGCCAGCAGCTTAGCGGGATCTAATGAAAAACTGTTTTTT.

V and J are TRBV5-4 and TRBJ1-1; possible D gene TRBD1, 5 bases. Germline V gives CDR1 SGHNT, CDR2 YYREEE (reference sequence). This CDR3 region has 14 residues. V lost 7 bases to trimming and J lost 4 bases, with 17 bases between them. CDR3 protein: CASHHGAGGTEAFF. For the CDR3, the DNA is TGTGCCAGCCACCACGGGGCCGGGGGCACTGAAGCTTTCTTT.

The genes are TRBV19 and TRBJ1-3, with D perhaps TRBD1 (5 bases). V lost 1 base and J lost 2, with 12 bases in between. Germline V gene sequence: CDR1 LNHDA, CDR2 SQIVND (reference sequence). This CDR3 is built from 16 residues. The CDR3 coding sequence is TGTGCCAGTAGTATAGGACCCCCAGGGACTGGAAACACCATATATTTT. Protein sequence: CASSIGPPGTGNTIYF.

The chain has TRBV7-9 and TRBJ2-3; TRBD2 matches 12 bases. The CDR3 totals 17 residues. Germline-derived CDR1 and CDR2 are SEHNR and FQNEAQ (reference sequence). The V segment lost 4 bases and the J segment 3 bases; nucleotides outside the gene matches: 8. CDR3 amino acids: CASSYSGLAGRTDTQYF. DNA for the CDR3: TGTGCCAGCAGCTACTCGGGACTAGCGGGCAGAACAGATACGCAGTATTTT.

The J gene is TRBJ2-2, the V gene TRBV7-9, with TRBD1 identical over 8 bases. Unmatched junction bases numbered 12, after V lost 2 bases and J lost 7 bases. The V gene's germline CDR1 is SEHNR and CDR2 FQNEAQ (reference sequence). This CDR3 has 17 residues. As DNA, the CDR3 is TGTGCCAGCAGCTTACCGAGGACAGGGAACAAGTACGGGGAGCTGTTTTTT. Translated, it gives CASSLPRTGNKYGELFF. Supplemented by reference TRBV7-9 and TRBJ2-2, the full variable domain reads DTGVSQNPRHKITKRGQNVTFRCDPISEHNRLYWYRQTLGQGPEFLTYFQNEAQLEKSRLLSDRFSAERPKGSFSTLEIQRTEQGDSAMYLCASSLPRTGNKYGELFFGEGSRLTVL.

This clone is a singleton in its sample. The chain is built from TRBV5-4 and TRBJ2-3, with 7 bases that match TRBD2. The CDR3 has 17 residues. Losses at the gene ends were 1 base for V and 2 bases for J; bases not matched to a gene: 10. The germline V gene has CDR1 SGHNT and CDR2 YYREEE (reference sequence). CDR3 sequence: CASSLYLAGANTDTQYF. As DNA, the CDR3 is TGTGCCAGCAGCTTGTATCTGGCGGGAGCGAACACAGATACGCAGTATTTT.

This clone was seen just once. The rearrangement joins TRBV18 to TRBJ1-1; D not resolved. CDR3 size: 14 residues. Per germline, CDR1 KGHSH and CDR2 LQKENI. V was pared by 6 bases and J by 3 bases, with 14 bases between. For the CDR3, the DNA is TGTGCCAGCTCGCCGACACTTGGGGACACTGAAGCTTTCTTT. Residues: CASSPTLGDTEAFF.

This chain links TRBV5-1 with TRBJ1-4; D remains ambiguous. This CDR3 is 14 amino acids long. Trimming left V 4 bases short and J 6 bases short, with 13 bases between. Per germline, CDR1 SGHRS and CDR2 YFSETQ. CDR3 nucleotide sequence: TGCGCCAGCAGCACTGGGCCCACGGATGAAAAACTGTTTTTT. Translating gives CASSTGPTDEKLFF.

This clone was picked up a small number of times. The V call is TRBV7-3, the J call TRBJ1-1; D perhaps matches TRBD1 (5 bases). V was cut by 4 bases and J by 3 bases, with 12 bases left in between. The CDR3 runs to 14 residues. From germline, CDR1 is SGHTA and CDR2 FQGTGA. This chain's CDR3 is CASSSGGVYTEAFF. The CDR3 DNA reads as TGTGCCAGCAGCTCGGGGGGAGTTTACACTGAAGCTTTCTTT.

The DNA for the CDR3 is TGTGCCAGCAGCCGGGGACAAGTAAACAATGAGCAGTTCTTC. Translating it yields CASSRGQVNNEQFF. The rearrangement joins TRBV6-1 to TRBJ2-1, with D maybe TRBD1 (6 bases). CDR1 and CDR2 from the germline V gene are MNHNS and SASEGT. Trimming left V 6 bases short and J 5 bases short, with 14 bases between. This CDR3 is built from 14 residues.

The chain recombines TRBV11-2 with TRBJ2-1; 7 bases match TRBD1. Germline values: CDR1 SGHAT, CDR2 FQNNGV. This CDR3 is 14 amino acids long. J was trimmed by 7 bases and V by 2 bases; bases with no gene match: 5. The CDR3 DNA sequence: TGTGCCAGCAGCTTATGGACAGGTGCGAATGAGCAGTTCTTC. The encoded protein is CASSLWTGANEQFF.

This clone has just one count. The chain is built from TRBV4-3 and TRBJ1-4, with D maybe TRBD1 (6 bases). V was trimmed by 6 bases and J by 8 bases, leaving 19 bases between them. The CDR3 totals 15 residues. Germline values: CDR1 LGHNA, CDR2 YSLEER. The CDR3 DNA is TGCGCCAGCAGTCAAAACCGGGACATAGGGGAAAAACTGTTTTTT. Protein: CASSQNRDIGEKLFF.

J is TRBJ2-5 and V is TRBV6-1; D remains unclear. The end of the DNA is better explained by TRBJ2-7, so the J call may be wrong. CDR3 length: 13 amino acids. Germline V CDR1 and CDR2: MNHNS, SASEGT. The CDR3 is CASSGQPSYEQYF. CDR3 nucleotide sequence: TGTGCCAGCAGTGGGCAGCCCTCCTACGAGCAGTACTTC.

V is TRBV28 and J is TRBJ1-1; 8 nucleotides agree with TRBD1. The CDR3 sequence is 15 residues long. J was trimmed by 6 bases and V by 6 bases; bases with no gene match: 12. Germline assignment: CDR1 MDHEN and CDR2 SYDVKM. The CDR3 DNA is TGTGCCAGCAGGTTAGCTCGGGCAGGGGGCTCTGAAGCTTTCTTT. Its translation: CASRLARAGGSEAFF.

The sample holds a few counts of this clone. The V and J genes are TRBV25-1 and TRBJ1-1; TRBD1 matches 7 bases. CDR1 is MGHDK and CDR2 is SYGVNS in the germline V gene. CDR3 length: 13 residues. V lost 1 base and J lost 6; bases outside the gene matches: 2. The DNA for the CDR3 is TGTGCCAGCAGTGAATTCGGGACAGCTGAAGCTTTCTTT. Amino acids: CASSEFGTAEAFF. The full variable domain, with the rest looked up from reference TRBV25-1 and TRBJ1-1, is EADIYQTPRYLVIGTGKKITLECSQTMGHDKMYWYQQDPGMELHLIHYSYGVNSTEKGDLSSESTVSRIRTEHFPLTLESARPSHTSQYLCASSEFGTAEAFFGQGTRLTVV.

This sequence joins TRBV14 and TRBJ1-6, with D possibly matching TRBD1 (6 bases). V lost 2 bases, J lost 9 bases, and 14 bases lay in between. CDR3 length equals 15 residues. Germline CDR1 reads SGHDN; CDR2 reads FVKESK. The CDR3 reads CASSQSRGALSPLHF. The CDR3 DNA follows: TGTGCCAGCAGCCAATCAAGGGGGGCGCTTTCACCCCTCCACTTT. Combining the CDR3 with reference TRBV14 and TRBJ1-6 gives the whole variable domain EAGVTQFPSHSVIEKGQTVTLRCDPISGHDNLYWYRRVMGKEIKFLLHFVKESKQDESGMPNNRFLAERTGGTYSTLKVQPAELEDSGVYFCASSQSRGALSPLHFGNGTRLTVT.